One sample yielded the 27 T cell receptor beta chains listed below, sequenced in a study of control samples from healthy donors and cancer patients. TCRdb's table, derived via immunoSEQ multiplex PCR, lists solely in-frame clones and lacks some. Among 150,000 or so clones listed, approximately 92% were seen once. The sample taken for sequencing was blood. The receptors derive from a middle-aged man in good health.

This rearrangement joins TRBV5-1 to TRBJ2-7; 10 bases align to TRBD2. The ends lost 4 bases at V and 0 bases at J; junction bases unmatched: 1. In germline, CDR1 is SGHRS, CDR2 YFSETQ. CDR3 size: 14 residues. CDR3 protein: CASSPSGGSYEQYF. CDR3 nucleotide sequence: TGCGCCAGCAGCCCTAGCGGGGGCTCCTACGAGCAGTACTTC.

The chain is built from TRBV3-1 (or the pseudogene TRBV3-2) and TRBJ2-1; TRBD1 matches at 9 bases. This CDR3 is 16 amino acids long. Germline lookup yields CDR1 LGHDT and CDR2 YNNKEL (reference sequence). Trimming took 6 bases from V and 5 from J; bases not matched to a gene: 11. The CDR3 here is CASSYTGTGTNNEQFF. Here the CDR3 DNA reads TGTGCCAGCAGTTACACCGGGACAGGGACCAACAATGAGCAGTTCTTC.

The J gene is TRBJ1-5, the V gene TRBV5-1; tentatively, D is TRBD1 (6 bases). Trimming removed 0 bases from V and 7 bases from J, with 14 bases in between. The CDR3 sequence is 15 residues long. Germline loops: CDR1 SGHRS, CDR2 YFSETQ. Written as DNA, the CDR3 is TGCGCCAGCAGCTTGGAGGGGGGCTCAGGCCAGCCCCAGCATTTT. Residues: CASSLEGGSGQPQHF.

The CDR3 sequence: CASSFAGGSGNTIYF. In DNA, the CDR3 is TGTGCCAGCAGCTTTGCGGGGGGCTCTGGAAACACCATATATTTT. This rearrangement joins TRBV5-5 to TRBJ1-3; D is perhaps TRBD1 (5 bases). CDR3 length: 15 residues. The germline V gene encodes CDR1 SGHKS and CDR2 YYEKEE (reference sequence). V was pared by 2 bases and J by 0 bases, with 9 bases between.

The V and J genes are TRBV19 and TRBJ2-7; D may match TRBD1 or TRBD2 (6 bases each). V was cut by 2 bases and J by 2 bases, with 10 bases left in between. Germline V CDR1 and CDR2: LNHDA, SQIVND (reference sequence). This CDR3 region has 14 residues. The CDR3 spells CASSIRGGTYEQYF. In nucleotides, the CDR3 is TGTGCCAGTAGTATACGAGGGGGGACCTACGAGCAGTACTTC. Variable domain in full (rest from reference TRBV19 and TRBJ2-7): DGGITQSPKYLFRKEGQNVTLSCEQNLNHDAMYWYRQDPGQGLRLIYYSQIVNDFQKGDIAEGYSVSREKKESFPLTVTSAQKNPTAFYLCASSIRGGTYEQYFGPGTRLTVT.

The chain combines TRBV5-1 with TRBJ1-3; D call uncertain. From germline, CDR1 is SGHRS and CDR2 YFSETQ. Trimming removed 6 bases from V and 0 bases from J, with 13 bases in between. This CDR3 has 15 amino acids. In DNA, the CDR3 is TGCGCCAGCACCGCGACGGCCAGCTCTGGAAACACCATATATTTT. Its translation: CASTATASSGNTIYF.

This chain connects TRBV5-4 to TRBJ2-7, with 8 bases aligning to TRBD1. J was trimmed by 6 bases and V by 7 bases; bases with no gene match: 3. Looked up from germline, CDR1 is SGHNT and CDR2 is YYREEE (reference sequence). This CDR3 is 11 amino acids long. The CDR3 sequence is CASQTGVEQYF. CDR3 sequence (DNA): TGTGCCAGCCAGACAGGGGTCGAGCAGTACTTC. Full variable domain (missing parts from reference TRBV5-4 and TRBJ2-7): ETGVTQSPTHLIKTRGQQVTLRCSSQSGHNTVSWYQQALGQGPQFIFQYYREEENGRGNFPPRFSGLQFPNYSSELNVNALELDDSALYLCASQTGVEQYFGPGTRLTVT.

V and J are TRBV5-1 and TRBJ1-1; D not certain. This CDR3 is built from 17 residues. Germline assignment: CDR1 SGHRS and CDR2 YFSETQ. Trimming took off 0 bases at V and 1 base at J, with 16 bases between the two ends. The CDR3 spells CASSLGGAVGPNTEAFF. The CDR3 DNA follows: TGCGCCAGCAGCTTGGGGGGAGCAGTAGGACCGAACACTGAAGCTTTCTTT.

The gene calls are TRBV19 and TRBJ1-1; D is ambiguous. This CDR3 has 13 residues. Germline CDR1 LNHDA, CDR2 SQIVND (reference sequence). Trimming shortened V by 5 bases and J by 8 bases, and 15 bases separated the two germline ends. As DNA, the CDR3 is TGTGCCAGTAGTTCTTTAGGACGGCCAGAAGCTTTCTTT. It codes for CASSSLGRPEAFF. The full variable domain, in which reference TRBV19 and TRBJ1-1 provide the parts outside the CDR3, is DGGITQSPKYLFRKEGQNVTLSCEQNLNHDAMYWYRQDPGQGLRLIYYSQIVNDFQKGDIAEGYSVSREKKESFPLTVTSAQKNPTAFYLCASSSLGRPEAFFGQGTRLTVV.

This rearrangement joins TRBV18 to TRBJ1-4, with D possibly being TRBD1 (5 bases). The CDR3 sequence is 14 residues long. Germline CDR1 is KGHSH and CDR2 is LQKENI. Deletions cut 2 bases from V and 5 bases from J, with 9 bases between. CDR3 protein: CASSPGTENEKLFF. DNA for the CDR3: TGTGCCAGCTCACCAGGGACCGAGAATGAAAAACTGTTTTTT.

The chain is built from TRBV19 and TRBJ1-3; D is possibly TRBD1 (5 bases). Trimming left V 3 bases short and J 4 bases short, with 7 bases between. CDR1 is LNHDA, CDR2 SQIVND, per germline (reference sequence). This CDR3 spans 13 amino acids. The CDR3 DNA sequence: TGTGCCAGTAGTATCAGACAGGGAAACACCATATATTTT. It codes for CASSIRQGNTIYF.

The genes are TRBV5-1 and TRBJ2-3; 9 bases are shared with TRBD2. After removal of 4 bases from V and 4 bases from J, the junction contained 10 bases not matched to a gene. The CDR3 sequence is 16 residues long. Germline V gene data show CDR1 as SGHRS and CDR2 as YFSETQ. CDR3 bases: TGCGCCAGCAGCCGAGGGACAGCGGGGGGCTCAGATACGCAGTATTTT. The encoded protein is CASSRGTAGGSDTQYF.

The chain joins TRBV4-2 to TRBJ1-4; 9 bases match TRBD1. V shed 3 bases and J 0 bases; nucleotides not matched to a gene: 8. Germline values: CDR1 LGHNA, CDR2 YNFKEQ. The CDR3 has 18 amino acids. In DNA form, the CDR3 reads TGTGCCAGCAGCCATAGACCGGGACAGGGAACAACTAATGAAAAACTGTTTTTT. The encoded protein is CASSHRPGQGTTNEKLFF.

The chain is built from TRBV5-1 and TRBJ1-1; TRBD1 matches 7 bases. Germline V gene lookup returns CDR1 SGHRS and CDR2 YFSETQ. There are 15 residues in the CDR3. V was clipped by 3 bases and J by 3 bases; unmatched bases: 8. Here the CDR3 DNA reads TGCGCCAGCAGCTATAACCCGACAGGGTACACTGAAGCTTTCTTT. This gives the protein CASSYNPTGYTEAFF.

This rearrangement joins TRBV3-1 (or the pseudogene TRBV3-2) to TRBJ2-2; 10 bases match TRBD1. V lost 3 bases, J lost 3 bases, and 1 base stayed unmatched. The CDR3 is made up of 15 amino acids. Germline CDR1 and CDR2: LGHDT and YNNKEL (reference sequence). The CDR3 nucleotides are TGTGCCAGCAGCCATGGGACAGGGGACACCGGGGAGCTGTTTTTT. Residues: CASSHGTGDTGELFF.

This sequence joins TRBV10-2 and TRBJ2-3; 8 bases are shared with TRBD2. Germline assignment: CDR1 WSHSY and CDR2 SAAADI. V was pared by 4 bases and J by 4 bases, with 4 bases of the junction left unmatched. The length of the CDR3 is 14 residues. CDR3 sequence: CASSGGGIPDTQYF. CDR3 DNA sequence: TGCGCCAGCAGTGGCGGGGGGATCCCAGATACGCAGTATTTT.

The chain recombines TRBV6-5 with TRBJ2-7; no definite D call. From germline, CDR1 is MNHEY and CDR2 SVGAGI. Trimming shortened V by 2 bases and J by 4 bases, and 9 bases separated the two germline ends. The CDR3 spans 13 residues. The CDR3 spells CASSYGIRYEQYF. The DNA for the CDR3 is TGTGCCAGCAGTTACGGGATCCGGTACGAGCAGTACTTC.

The genes are TRBV3-1 (or the pseudogene TRBV3-2) and TRBJ2-5, with D possibly being TRBD2 (7 bases). In germline, CDR1 is LGHDT, CDR2 YNNKEL (reference sequence). The CDR3 length is 16 residues. Trimming removed 9 bases at V and 4 bases at J, with 24 bases between. CDR3 sequence reads: CASSKGGGPRRETQYF. In DNA, the CDR3 is TGTGCCAGTTCGAAAGGGGGGGGCCCCCGGAGAGAGACCCAGTACTTC.

This clone was seen more than once but under ten times. J is TRBJ1-6 and V is TRBV7-3; maybe TRBD1 (6 bases). Germline CDR1 reads SGHTA; CDR2 reads FQGTGA. V was pared by 3 bases and J by 7 bases, with 13 bases between. This CDR3 is 15 amino acids long. CDR3 in amino acids: CASSLYRTENSPLHF. The CDR3, as DNA: TGTGCCAGCAGCTTGTACCGGACAGAGAATTCACCCCTCCACTTT.

CDR3 residues: CSVESGSILYNEQFF. CDR3 bases: TGCAGCGTTGAGTCAGGGTCGATATTGTACAATGAGCAGTTCTTC. V gene TRBV29-1 combines with J gene TRBJ2-1, with a tentative D call TRBD1 (5 bases). The CDR3 totals 15 residues. V shed 3 bases and J shed 4 bases, with 16 bases lying between them. In germline, CDR1 is SQVTM, CDR2 ANQGSEA.

V gene TRBV5-1 combines with J gene TRBJ2-7; weak D call: TRBD1 (6 bases). Germline V gives CDR1 SGHRS, CDR2 YFSETQ. This CDR3 spans 12 amino acids. The germline V and J ends were trimmed by 1 base and 4 bases, with 6 bases remaining between them. CDR3 coding DNA: TGCGCCAGCAGCTTGACAGGGTACGAGCAGTACTTC. Encoded protein: CASSLTGYEQYF.

This rearrangement joins TRBV4-1 to TRBJ2-7; 8 positions match TRBD1. V was pared by 0 bases and J by 7 bases, with 5 bases of the junction left unmatched. This CDR3 has 14 amino acids. Germline V gene sequence: CDR1 MGHRA, CDR2 YSYEKL. This CDR3 is CASSQDGTGEEQYF. The CDR3 DNA sequence: TGCGCCAGCAGCCAAGATGGGACAGGAGAAGAGCAGTACTTC.

The V gene is TRBV5-1, the J gene TRBJ1-2; a weak D match, TRBD1 (6 bases). The CDR3 runs 14 residues. V was pared by 0 bases and J by 6 bases, with 12 bases between. Germline V CDR1 and CDR2: SGHRS, YFSETQ. The CDR3 reads CASSLAAGEDGYTF. The DNA for the CDR3 is TGCGCCAGCAGCTTGGCGGCAGGGGAGGATGGCTACACCTTC.

V usage is TRBV15 and J usage is TRBJ1-1; 9 positions match TRBD1. Germline V gene lookup returns CDR1 LNHNV and CDR2 YYDKDF (reference sequence). V shed 1 base, J shed 6 bases, and the junction held 3 bases outside the gene matches. This CDR3 has 14 residues. For the CDR3, the DNA is TGTGCCACCAGCAGAGCCGGGACAGGGCCTGAAGCTTTCTTT. Residues: CATSRAGTGPEAFF.

This clone occurred once. This chain joins TRBV6-5 and TRBJ1-2; TRBD1 is a possible D gene (6 bases). Germline lookup yields CDR1 MNHEY and CDR2 SVGAGI. The CDR3 contains 15 residues. V lost 2 bases, J lost 3 bases, and 13 bases lay in between. Written as DNA, the CDR3 is TGTGCCAGCAGTTACCATAATACAGGGTACTATGGCTACACCTTC. Its translation: CASSYHNTGYYGYTF.

In this sample, this clone turned up once. The gene calls are TRBV30 and TRBJ1-5; D remains unclear. This CDR3 comprises 12 residues. Germline CDR1 GTSNPN, CDR2 SVGIG (reference sequence). V was clipped by 2 bases and J by 4 bases, with 6 bases between them. The CDR3 DNA is TGTGCCTGGAGTATGGGAAATCAGCCCCAGCATTTT. This codes for CAWSMGNQPQHF.

The chain uses TRBV19 and TRBJ1-1; D gene uncertain. CDR1 and CDR2 (germline): LNHDA, SQIVND (reference sequence). The V gene lost 5 bases and the J gene lost 0 bases, with 7 bases spanning the gap. The CDR3 totals 13 residues. Here the CDR3 DNA reads TGTGCCAGTAGTGCCTATATGAACACTGAAGCTTTCTTT. Translating gives CASSAYMNTEAFF.